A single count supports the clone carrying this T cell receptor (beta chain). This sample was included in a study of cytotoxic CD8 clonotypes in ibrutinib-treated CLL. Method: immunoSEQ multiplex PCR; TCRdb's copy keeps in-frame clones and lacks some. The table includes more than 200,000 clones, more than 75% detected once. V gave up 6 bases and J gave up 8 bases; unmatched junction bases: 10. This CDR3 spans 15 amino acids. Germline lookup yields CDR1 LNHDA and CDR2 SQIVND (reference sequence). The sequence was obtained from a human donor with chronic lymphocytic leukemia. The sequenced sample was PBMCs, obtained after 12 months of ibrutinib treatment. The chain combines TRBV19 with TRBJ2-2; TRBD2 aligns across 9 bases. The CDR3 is CASSQSLAGKGELFF. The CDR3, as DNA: TGTGCCAGTAGCCAGAGCCTAGCGGGGAAAGGGGAGCTGTTTTTT.